This T cell receptor beta chain is from a study of OX40 agonist ivuxolimab in advanced cancers. Study-wide context: With a range of roughly 20 to 80, age averaged about 58 years, and 75% to 90% were male. Study-level points and caveats: Certain nonresponders additionally had low normalized T-cell clonal expansion. By week 6 at 0.1 to 3.0 mg/kg, blood CD4+ and CD8+ T cells had expanded clonally.

As regards this clone: The antigen is unknown.

The CDR3 has 15 residues. Germline V gives CDR1 LNHDA, CDR2 SQIVND (reference sequence). V was clipped by 3 bases and J by 1 base; unmatched bases: 4. Sequencing was performed with immunoSEQ multiplex PCR; in TCRdb, only in-frame clones are kept and a portion is missing. The sample holds tens of thousands of clones; 86% are singletons and the top ten take around 0.99%. The TCR comes from an adult with an advanced solid tumor such as melanoma, head and neck, liver or kidney cancer. The source material was CD4+ or CD8+ T cells sorted from blood, sampled in a trial of the OX40 agonist ivuxolimab. The chain joins TRBV19 to TRBJ1-1; TRBD1 matches at 8 bases. CDR3 coding DNA: TGTGCCAGTAGTATCCCTGGGACAGGGAACACTGAAGCTTTCTTT. The encoded protein is CASSIPGTGNTEAFF. The whole variable domain, filled in from reference TRBV19 and TRBJ1-1, reads DGGITQSPKYLFRKEGQNVTLSCEQNLNHDAMYWYRQDPGQGLRLIYYSQIVNDFQKGDIAEGYSVSREKKESFPLTVTSAQKNPTAFYLCASSIPGTGNTEAFFGQGTRLTVV.